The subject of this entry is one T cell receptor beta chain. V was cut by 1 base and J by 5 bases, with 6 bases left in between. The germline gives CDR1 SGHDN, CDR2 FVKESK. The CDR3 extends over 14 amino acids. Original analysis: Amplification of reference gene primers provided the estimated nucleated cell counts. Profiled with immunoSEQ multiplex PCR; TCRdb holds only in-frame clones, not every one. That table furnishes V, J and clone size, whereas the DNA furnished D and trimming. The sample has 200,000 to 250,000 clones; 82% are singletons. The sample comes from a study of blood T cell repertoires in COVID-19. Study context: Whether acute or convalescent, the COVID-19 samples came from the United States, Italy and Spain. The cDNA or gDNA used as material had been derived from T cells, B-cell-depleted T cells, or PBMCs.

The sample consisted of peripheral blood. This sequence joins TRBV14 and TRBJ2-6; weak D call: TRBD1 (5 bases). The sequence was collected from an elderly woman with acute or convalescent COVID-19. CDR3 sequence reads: CASSQGGWANVLTF. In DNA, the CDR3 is TGTGCCAGCAGCCAAGGGGGCTGGGCCAACGTCCTGACTTTC.